This is a list of T cell receptor beta chains from one sample in a study of Tregs in tolerant kidney transplant recipients. TCRdb keeps only in-frame clones here, not all; method: immunoSEQ multiplex PCR. Here the sample spans about 110,000 clones, 85% to 90% being singletons. The sample consisted of CD4+ T cells from blood, taken before the transplant. Receptor source: a human donor who received a combined kidney and bone marrow transplant. Each CDR3 is given with its conserved first and last residue. The D gene is left open where the match is weak. A row's size may be missing; if present it is once, few, many or a size class.

CASSIGGQGSIGANVLTF | TGTGCCAGTAGTATTGGGGGACAGGGGAGTATTGGGGCCAACGTCCTGACTTTC | TRBJ2-6 | TRBD1 | TRBV19 | once
CASSPRLAGITGELFF | TGTGCCAGCAGCCCGCGACTAGCGGGTATCACCGGGGAGCTGTTTTTT | TRBJ2-2 | TRBD2 | TRBV7-9 | once
CASSFSPGIGEQYF | TGTGCCAGCAGCTTCTCTCCCGGTATCGGCGAGCAGTACTTC | TRBJ2-7 | NA | TRBV7-9 | NA
CASSYSAPRAEAFF | TGTGCCAGCAGTTACTCTGCCCCGAGAGCTGAAGCTTTCTTT | TRBJ1-1 | NA | TRBV6-5 | NA
CASSTSPQLNTEAFF | TGTGCCAGCTCCACTTCCCCACAGTTGAACACTGAAGCTTTCTTT | TRBJ1-1 | NA | TRBV18 | NA
CASTGQDGYGYTF | TGTGCCAGCACGGGACAGGACGGCTATGGCTACACCTTC | TRBJ1-2 | TRBD1 | TRBV7-2 | NA
CASSRDRGTLNYGYTF | TGCGCCAGCAGCCGGGACAGGGGTACCCTTAACTATGGCTACACCTTC | TRBJ1-2 | TRBD1 | TRBV5-1 | NA
CASSLDGLPHYEQYF | TGTGCCAGCAGCTTAGATGGTCTACCCCACTACGAGCAGTACTTC | TRBJ2-7 | NA | TRBV11-2 | NA
CASSLSLGGSYEQYF | TGTGCCAGCAGCCTCTCCCTAGGGGGATCCTACGAGCAGTACTTC | TRBJ2-7 | NA | TRBV4-2 | NA
CAWSVRGAHTIYF | TGTGCCTGGAGTGTACGGGGAGCACACACCATATATTTT | TRBJ1-3 | NA | TRBV30 | few
CASSLRDEWDKNIQYF | TGTGCCAGCAGCTTACGGGATGAATGGGACAAAAACATTCAGTACTTC | TRBJ2-4 | NA | TRBV7-2 | NA
CASSQDILLVSGNTIYF | TGTGCCAGCAGCCAAGATATCCTTCTAGTCTCTGGAAACACCATATATTTT | TRBJ1-3 | NA | TRBV4-2 | NA
CSVEPSRSGGTEAFF | TGCAGCGTTGAACCCAGCCGGTCGGGGGGCACTGAAGCTTTCTTT | TRBJ1-1 | NA | TRBV29-1 | NA
CASSYRDRADGYTF | TGTGCCAGCAGTTACCGAGACAGGGCCGATGGCTACACCTTC | TRBJ1-2 | TRBD1 | TRBV6-6 | NA
CASSLGLRASSYEQYF | TGTGCCAGCAGCTTAGGCCTCAGGGCTAGCTCCTACGAGCAGTACTTC | TRBJ2-7 | NA | TRBV7-9 | NA
CASTVDRGSSYEQYF | TGTGCCAGCACCGTGGACAGGGGGAGCTCCTACGAGCAGTACTTC | TRBJ2-7 | TRBD1 | TRBV6-4 | NA
CAWSRRGGVTSNQPQHF | TGTGCCTGGAGCAGGAGGGGGGGGGTAACAAGCAATCAGCCCCAGCATTTT | TRBJ1-5 | NA | TRBV30 | few
CASSTDRGRDEQFF | TGTGCCAGCAGCACAGACAGGGGGCGGGATGAGCAGTTCTTC | TRBJ2-1 | TRBD1 | TRBV7-2 | NA
CASSSRAGGSYNEQFF | TGTGCCAGCAGCTCAAGGGCAGGGGGCTCCTACAATGAGCAGTTCTTC | TRBJ2-1 | TRBD1 | TRBV11-3 | NA
CASSYDPGLAYEQYF | TGTGCCAGCAGCTACGACCCCGGGTTAGCCTACGAGCAGTACTTC | TRBJ2-7 | NA | TRBV5-4 | few
CASSTQGNQPQHF | TGTGCCAGTAGTACACAGGGGAATCAGCCCCAGCATTTT | TRBJ1-5 | TRBD1 | TRBV19 | NA
CRDSDRRSGPQHF | TGCAGGGATTCGGACAGGCGTTCGGGGCCCCAGCATTTT | TRBJ1-5 | TRBD1 | TRBV29-1 | NA
CATSRDSGQGPYNEQFF | TGTGCCACCAGCAGAGATTCCGGACAGGGACCCTACAATGAGCAGTTCTTC | TRBJ2-1 | TRBD1 | TRBV15 | NA
CASSQRGFEDTQYF | TGCGCCAGCAGCCAACGGGGTTTCGAAGATACGCAGTATTTT | TRBJ2-3 | NA | TRBV4-1 | NA
CASSHLWGIGELFF | TGTGCCAGCAGCCACCTCTGGGGCATCGGGGAGCTGTTTTTT | TRBJ2-2 | NA | TRBV7-9 | NA
CASTPRRQSSNQPQHF | TGTGCCAGTACCCCCAGGAGGCAGAGTAGCAATCAGCCCCAGCATTTT | TRBJ1-5 | NA | TRBV19 | NA
CASSRTGGVYGYTF | TGTGCCAGCAGTCGGACAGGGGGCGTCTATGGCTACACCTTC | TRBJ1-2 | TRBD1 | TRBV27 | NA
CASSKAGGTDTQYF | TGTGCCAGCAGCAAAGCGGGAGGCACAGATACGCAGTATTTT | TRBJ2-3 | TRBD2 | TRBV5-4 | NA
CASSRRGGGSQETQYF | TGTGCCAGTAGTCGACGCGGGGGGGGATCCCAAGAGACCCAGTACTTC | TRBJ2-5 | TRBD2 | TRBV19 | NA
CASRRSDTQYF | TGTGCCAGCAGGCGATCAGATACGCAGTATTTT | TRBJ2-3 | NA | TRBV2 | once
CASSSFGQGLYNEQFF | TGTGCCAGCAGCTCGTTTGGCCAGGGCCTTTACAATGAGCAGTTCTTC | TRBJ2-1 | NA | TRBV7-2 | NA
CASSTPEGDEQYF | TGTGCCAGTAGTACGCCCGAGGGGGACGAGCAGTACTTC | TRBJ2-7 | NA | TRBV19 | NA
CASSVGPQGSYEQYF | TGTGCCAGCAGCGTGGGACCCCAGGGCTCCTACGAGCAGTACTTC | TRBJ2-7 | NA | TRBV5-6 | NA
CASSLGQGALGGSEKLFF | TGTGCCAGCAGTCTGGGACAGGGGGCGCTTGGGGGTAGTGAAAAACTGTTTTTT | TRBJ1-4 | TRBD1 | TRBV2 | few
CASSLGGGYEQYF | TGCGCCAGCAGCTTGGGGGGAGGCTACGAGCAGTACTTC | TRBJ2-7 | NA | TRBV5-1 | NA
CASSQTRTNTQYF | TGCGCCAGCAGCCAAACCCGCACAAATACGCAGTATTTT | TRBJ2-3 | NA | TRBV4-3 | once
CAIKPDREEETQYF | TGTGCCATAAAGCCGGACAGGGAAGAAGAGACCCAGTACTTC | TRBJ2-5 | NA | TRBV21-1 | NA
CASSARTGGEAEAFF | TGCGCCAGCAGCGCCCGGACAGGGGGGGAGGCTGAAGCTTTCTTT | TRBJ1-1 | TRBD1 | TRBV5-1 | NA
CASSLGGFGVEAFF | TGTGCCAGCAGCTTAGGCGGTTTCGGAGTTGAAGCTTTCTTT | TRBJ1-1 | NA | TRBV11-2 | NA
CASGPRQGIYEQYF | TGTGCCAGCGGCCCAAGACAGGGGATCTACGAGCAGTACTTC | TRBJ2-7 | TRBD1 | TRBV5-5 | NA
CASSLDSYEQFF | TGCGCCAGCAGCTTGGATAGCTATGAGCAGTTCTTC | TRBJ2-1 | NA | TRBV5-1 | once
CASRSRERGSEKLFF | TGTGCCAGCAGGAGCCGGGAGAGGGGTAGTGAAAAACTGTTTTTT | TRBJ1-4 | NA | TRBV28 | NA
CASTIDRVNTEAFF | TGTGCCAGCACGATTGACAGGGTCAACACTGAAGCTTTCTTT | TRBJ1-1 | TRBD1 | TRBV11-2 | NA
CASSTGSKAYEQYF | TGTGCCAGCAGCACAGGGTCGAAAGCCTACGAGCAGTACTTC | TRBJ2-7 | NA | TRBV9 | NA
CATLDVSSNQPQHF | TGTGCCACCCTAGATGTATCTAGCAATCAGCCCCAGCATTTT | TRBJ1-5 | NA | TRBV19 | NA
CASSVGLADSYEQYF | TGTGCCAGCAGCGTTGGACTAGCGGACTCCTACGAGCAGTACTTC | TRBJ2-7 | TRBD2 | TRBV11-2 | NA
CASSLSGGETQYF | TGTGCCAGCAGCTTATCAGGGGGAGAGACCCAGTACTTC | TRBJ2-5 | TRBD1 | TRBV7-2 | NA
CASSPDRGEQYF | TGTGCCAGCTCACCTGACAGGGGAGAGCAGTACTTC | TRBJ2-7 | TRBD1 | TRBV18 | few
CASRGGRTSYEQYF | TGTGCCAGTCGAGGAGGACGAACTTCCTACGAGCAGTACTTC | TRBJ2-7 | NA | TRBV19 | NA
CASSLGSMNTEAFF | TGTGCCAGCAGCCTCGGGTCAATGAACACTGAAGCTTTCTTT | TRBJ1-1 | NA | TRBV11-2 | NA
CASSLFYSNQPQHF | TGTGCCAGCAGTTTATTTTATAGCAATCAGCCCCAGCATTTT | TRBJ1-5 | NA | TRBV28 | NA
CSVEDPRQGYGYTF | TGCAGCGTTGAAGACCCCCGACAGGGATATGGCTACACCTTC | TRBJ1-2 | TRBD1 | TRBV29-1 | NA
CASSLASGNTIYF | TGTGCCAGCAGCTTAGCCTCCGGAAACACCATATATTTT | TRBJ1-3 | NA | TRBV11-2 | NA
CAWSVPGYTEAFF | TGTGCCTGGAGTGTACCCGGGTACACTGAAGCTTTCTTT | TRBJ1-1 | NA | TRBV30 | NA
CASSLSYRGDSPLHF | TGCGCCAGCAGCTTAAGTTACAGGGGTGATTCACCCCTCCACTTT | TRBJ1-6 | TRBD1 | TRBV5-1 | few
CASSYRQASNQPQHF | TGTGCCAGCAGTTACAGACAAGCTAGCAATCAGCCCCAGCATTTT | TRBJ1-5 | NA | TRBV6-5 | NA
CASSLEARTGQETQYF | TGCGCCAGCAGCTTGGAGGCCAGGACTGGACAAGAGACCCAGTACTTC | TRBJ2-5 | NA | TRBV5-1 | NA